This TCR beta chain is from a study of T-cell reconstitution after alpha-beta-depleted transplantation in children. Study conclusions and caveats: Where alpha-beta T cells came from about two months after transplant was reportedly several hundred expanded graft clones. One year after transplant, T-cell counts and diversity came mostly from newly produced T cells.

Only a few counts were recorded for this clonotype. Its antigen remains unidentified. Researchers prepared the TCRbeta library using unique molecular identifiers, the study reports. TCRdb re-analysed the PCR reads in MiXCR, keeping a single row per CDR3 protein. The sample lists 70,000 to 95,000 distinct CDR3 sequences; about 14% were seen once. The CDR3 has 16 amino acids. After removal of 4 bases from V and 4 bases from J, the junction contained 9 bases not matched to a gene. CDR1 is LGHNA and CDR2 is YNFKEQ in the germline V gene. This sequence joins TRBV4-2 and TRBJ1-4; 7 bases line up with TRBD1. This clonotype originated in a male patient under 10 years old who had a stem cell transplant for acute lymphoblastic leukemia, so the T cells may come from the graft donor. The material sequenced was PBMCs, mostly from graft donor cells, taken 180 days after TCRalphabeta/CD19-depleted stem cell transplant. The CDR3 DNA reads TGTGCCAGCAGCCCAGGGGGAGGGGCGCTTAATGAAAAACTGTTTTTT. This codes for CASSPGGGALNEKLFF.